This T cell receptor beta chain was identified in a study of T-cell memory formation after mild COVID-19. Study in general: Among the donors, TCR clusters were largely specific to each donor. Whole-study results and caveats: Clones that contracted from day 15 to 85 had balanced CD4/CD8; later expanders were CD4+ biased. Cross-reactive memory seemingly joined, as some responding clones were found in pre-infection memory. What remained unconfirmed was the SARS-CoV-2 specificity of second-wave clones peaking on day 37.

In the case of this clonotype: The antigen is not known.

TCRdb re-analysed the 5' RACE reads in MiXCR, keeping a single row per CDR3 protein. Among roughly 130,000 distinct CDR3 sequences listed, about 6% were seen once. V was clipped by 1 base and J by 0 bases, with 8 bases between them. The CDR3 covers 14 residues. The germline CDR1 and CDR2 sequences are GTSNPN and SVGIG (reference sequence). Sequenced sample: PBMCs or a T cell subset sorted from them (not recorded which). The receptor comes from an adult woman who had mild COVID-19 (a few samples of this study predate the infection). Cell type and time point are not known. The gene calls are TRBV30 and TRBJ2-3; D unresolved. CDR3 nucleotides: TGTGCCTGGAGTGCGCATACTAGCACAGATACGCAGTATTTT. Translating gives CAWSAHTSTDTQYF.